The entry that follows covers one T cell receptor beta chain sequence. What it binds is not known. This sample also contains other DNA sequences that code for the same CDR3. This entry comes from a study of cytomegalovirus exposure and HLA in healthy donors. Study results and limitations: Most TCR sequences showed up rarely, but some public TCRs showed up in many donors. Later, an analysis showed that TCR beta chains associated with HLA were more clonally expanded than others that were equally common.

A multiplex PCR was run with 60 Vbeta primers and 13 Jbeta primers. Generated by immunoSEQ multiplex PCR, the TCRdb table keeps only in-frame clones and is missing some. The repertoire holds under 200,000 clones, 81% seen once, with about 1.5% in the top ten. Sequencing was performed on PBMCs. This receptor was obtained from a man in his forties or fifties in good health and CMV-seropositive.

This CDR3 reads CASSPQGAGNQPQHF. The CDR3 bases are TGTGCCAGCAGCCCACAGGGGGCAGGCAATCAGCCCCAGCATTTT. The rearrangement links TRBV7-9 to TRBJ1-5; TRBD1 aligns across 9 bases. Germline CDR1 is SEHNR and CDR2 is FQNEAQ (reference sequence). J gave up 2 bases and V 5 bases, and 4 bases lay outside the gene matches. The CDR3 consists of 15 residues.